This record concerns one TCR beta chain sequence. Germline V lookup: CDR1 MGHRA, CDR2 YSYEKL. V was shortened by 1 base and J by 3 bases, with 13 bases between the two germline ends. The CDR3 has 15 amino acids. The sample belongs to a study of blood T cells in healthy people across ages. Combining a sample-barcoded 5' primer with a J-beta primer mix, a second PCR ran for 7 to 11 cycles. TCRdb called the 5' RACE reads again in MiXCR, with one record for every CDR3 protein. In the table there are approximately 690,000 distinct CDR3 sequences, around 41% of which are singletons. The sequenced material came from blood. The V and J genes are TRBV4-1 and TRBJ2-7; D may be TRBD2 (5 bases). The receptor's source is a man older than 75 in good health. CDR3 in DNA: TGCGCCAGCAGCCAAGTAACGGGAATAAGCTACGAGCAGTACTTC. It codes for CASSQVTGISYEQYF.